The 26 T cell receptor beta chains in this list originate from one sample, sequenced in a study of T cells after yellow fever vaccination. TCRdb ran MiXCR on the 5' RACE reads and lists one entry per CDR3 protein. The sample yields over 150,000 distinct CDR3 sequences, roughly 6.2% seen once. The starting material was CD4+ T cells sorted from PBMCs, obtained on the day of the first yellow fever vaccination. These TCRs come from a man younger than 30 who received the YFV17D yellow fever vaccine.

This clonotype has a count of ten or more. The rearrangement joins TRBV20-1 to TRBJ2-4; D is ambiguous. Germline CDR1 and CDR2: DFQATT and SNEGSKA (reference sequence). The CDR3 spans 15 residues. V lost 0 bases and J lost 0, with 9 bases in between. The CDR3 region is CSARDAGRAKNIQYF. The CDR3 bases are TGCAGTGCTAGAGATGCAGGACGAGCCAAAAACATTCAGTACTTC.

The chain has TRBV5-1 and TRBJ2-1; 14 nucleotides match TRBD2. V shed 8 bases, J shed 7 bases, and the junction held 5 bases outside the gene matches. The CDR3 has 14 residues. The germline V gene encodes CDR1 SGHRS and CDR2 YFSETQ. The CDR3 sequence: CASSGTSGGNEQFF. The DNA for the CDR3 is TGCGCCAGTTCCGGGACTAGCGGGGGTAATGAGCAGTTCTTC.

CDR3 coding DNA: TGCGCCAGCAGCTTGGCCCTAGACCCAGCCTACGAGCAGTACTTC. Protein product: CASSLALDPAYEQYF. This sequence joins TRBV5-1 and TRBJ2-7; no reliable D call. Trimming shortened V by 0 bases and J by 2 bases, and 12 bases separated the two germline ends. The CDR3 runs to 15 residues. The germline V gene has CDR1 SGHRS and CDR2 YFSETQ.

Many counts were recorded for this clonotype. J is TRBJ1-1 and V is TRBV7-2; the match to TRBD1 covers 7 bases. There are 15 residues in the CDR3. With 5 bases clipped from V and 0 bases from J, the junction kept 6 bases outside the gene matches. CDR1 SGHTA and CDR2 FQGNSA come from the germline V gene. CDR3 nucleotide sequence: TGTGCCAGCAGCCTTCAGGGGGGAATGAACACTGAAGCTTTCTTT. Translated, it gives CASSLQGGMNTEAFF.

At least ten counts were recorded for this clonotype. The J gene is TRBJ1-6, the V gene TRBV4-1; D uncertain. The CDR3 has 17 residues. The V gene's germline CDR1 is MGHRA and CDR2 YSYEKL. V was cut by 2 bases and J by 10 bases, with 21 bases left in between. The CDR3 loop reads CASSQPTGGLFGSPLHF. The CDR3 DNA is TGCGCCAGCAGCCAACCAACCGGAGGGCTTTTCGGCTCACCCCTCCACTTT.

There are a few counts of this clonotype. V usage is TRBV20-1 and J usage is TRBJ1-5, with 7 nucleotides matching TRBD1. V shed 6 bases, J shed 6 bases, and the junction held 14 bases outside the gene matches. The CDR3 loop spans 15 amino acids. Germline V gene lookup returns CDR1 DFQATT and CDR2 SNEGSKA (reference sequence). Written as DNA, the CDR3 is TGCAGTGCCTCCGGACGGACAGGAACCGGTCAGCCCCAGCATTTT. This sequence encodes CSASGRTGTGQPQHF.

This clonotype was seen ten or more times. The rearrangement joins TRBV4-1 to TRBJ2-1; weak D call: TRBD2 (6 bases). Trimming pared 1 base from V and 1 base from J, leaving 11 bases between. The CDR3 covers 16 residues. Germline CDR1 MGHRA, CDR2 YSYEKL. The CDR3 loop reads CASSQVPGGSYNEQFF. CDR3 bases: TGCGCCAGCAGCCAAGTCCCCGGGGGTTCCTACAATGAGCAGTTCTTC.

This clonotype was observed a handful of times. V is TRBV28 and J is TRBJ1-1, with 8 bases that match TRBD1. Trimming took 6 bases from V and 8 from J; bases not matched to a gene: 17. In germline, CDR1 is MDHEN, CDR2 SYDVKM. This CDR3 region has 16 residues. This chain's CDR3 is CASSPRTGSSLAEAFF. The CDR3 nucleotides are TGTGCCAGCAGCCCTAGGACAGGGTCTAGCCTCGCGGAAGCTTTCTTT.

This clonotype has at least ten counts. The V gene is TRBV20-1, the J gene TRBJ2-6, with D perhaps TRBD1 (5 bases). V was trimmed by 5 bases and J by 0 bases, leaving 5 bases between them. Per germline, CDR1 DFQATT and CDR2 SNEGSKA (reference sequence). The CDR3 covers 13 residues. The CDR3 DNA reads as TGCAGTGCTGACAGCTCTGGGGCCAACGTCCTGACTTTC. Its protein product is CSADSSGANVLTF.

This clonotype was found many times. The CDR3 spells CASNDRSRNTIYF. CDR3 bases: TGTGCCAGCAATGACAGGAGTCGAAACACCATATATTTT. This chain joins TRBV6-6 and TRBJ1-3; a weak D match, TRBD1 (6 bases). From germline, CDR1 is MNHNY and CDR2 SVGAGI (reference sequence). Trimming shortened V by 7 bases and J by 5 bases, and 12 bases separated the two germline ends. The CDR3 contains 13 residues.

This clonotype was counted only a few times. The chain is built from TRBV29-1 and TRBJ2-7, with no clear D. This CDR3 comprises 9 residues. V dropped 5 bases and J dropped 5 bases, with 4 bases sitting between them. Germline CDR1 is SQVTM and CDR2 is ANQGSEA. In nucleotides, the CDR3 is TGCAGCGTTACCAACGAGCAGTACTTC. This codes for CSVTNEQYF.

This chain links TRBV12-2 with TRBJ1-2. TRBV12-2 is recorded as a pseudogene. The CDR3 contains 12 residues. CDR3 sequence: CASRPSGCGYTF. In DNA, the CDR3 is TGTGCAAGTCGCCCCAGTGGGTGCGGCTACACCTTC.

There are many counts of this clonotype. The V and J genes are TRBV12-3 or TRBV12-4 and TRBJ2-3; D not resolved. This CDR3 is built from 11 residues. Trimming removed 2 bases at V and 5 bases at J, with 2 bases between. In DNA form, the CDR3 reads TGTGCCAGCAGTTTATTAGATACGCAGTATTTT. Its protein is CASSLLDTQYF.

The V and J genes are TRBV5-1 and TRBJ2-5; 8 bases agree with TRBD2. Germline loops: CDR1 SGHRS, CDR2 YFSETQ. The CDR3 loop spans 17 amino acids. The junction had 11 bases not matched to a gene; V was cut back by 0 bases and J by 4 bases. CDR3 DNA sequence: TGCGCCAGCAGCTTGGCCGGGACTAGTAGGGGCCGAGAGACCCAGTACTTC. Translated: CASSLAGTSRGRETQYF.

The chain carries TRBV20-1 and TRBJ1-5, with unresolved D. Germline CDR1 is DFQATT and CDR2 is SNEGSKA (reference sequence). CDR3 size: 13 residues. V lost 1 base, J lost 7 bases, and 11 bases lay in between. CDR3 DNA sequence: TGCAGTGCTAGAGCGCAGGTTGACCAGCCCCAGCATTTT. The encoded protein is CSARAQVDQPQHF.

This clonotype occurred many times. The chain recombines TRBV12-3 or TRBV12-4 with TRBJ1-2, with D unresolved. Deletions cut 6 bases from V and 4 bases from J, with 18 bases between. The CDR3 is 15 residues long. The chain's CDR3 is CASSRGAYGFYGYTF. DNA for the CDR3: TGTGCCAGCAGCCGTGGCGCCTATGGTTTCTATGGCTACACCTTC.

There are a few counts of this clonotype. The chain carries TRBV20-1 and TRBJ2-3; either TRBD1 or TRBD2 may fit D (5 bases each). Trimming took off 0 bases at V and 3 bases at J, with 13 bases between the two ends. Germline V gene lookup returns CDR1 DFQATT and CDR2 SNEGSKA (reference sequence). CDR3 length equals 15 residues. The CDR3 DNA reads TGCAGTGCTAGAGATTTTGGGGGAATGACAGATACGCAGTATTTT. Amino acids: CSARDFGGMTDTQYF.

This clonotype was detected only a few times. V gene TRBV28 combines with J gene TRBJ2-7; tentatively, D is TRBD1 or TRBD2 (6 bases each). This CDR3 has 14 residues. CDR1 is MDHEN, CDR2 SYDVKM, per germline. V was clipped by 4 bases and J by 9 bases, with 19 bases between them. In DNA, the CDR3 is TGTGCCAGCAGTTCAGCGTCAGGGGAGGTAGGGCAGTACGTC. Protein product: CASSSASGEVGQYV.

This CDR3 reads CASSPGSAGVPYEQYV. The DNA of the CDR3 is TGTGCCAGCAGCCCCGGCTCGGCGGGGGTACCTTACGAGCAGTACGTC. The gene calls are TRBV3-1 and TRBJ2-7; 7 bases align to TRBD2. Per the germline V gene, CDR1 is LGHDT and CDR2 is YNNKEL (reference sequence). The CDR3 runs to 16 residues. The ends lost 4 bases at V and 4 bases at J; junction bases unmatched: 13.

This sequence joins TRBV2 and TRBJ2-2, with D possibly called TRBD1 or TRBD2 (5 bases each). This CDR3 is 15 amino acids long. Looked up from germline, CDR1 is SNHLY and CDR2 is FYNNEI. The V end was cut by 6 bases, the J end by 0 bases, with 11 bases between. The CDR3 here is CASRRDGANTGELFF. The CDR3 bases are TGTGCCAGCAGGAGGGACGGCGCGAACACCGGGGAGCTGTTTTTT.

Ten or more counts support this clonotype. CDR3 sequence: CASSQGRVRNEQFF. CDR3 DNA: TGTGCCAGCAGCCAAGGGCGGGTTCGCAATGAGCAGTTCTTC. The rearrangement joins TRBV3-1 to TRBJ2-1; TRBD2 is a possible D gene (5 bases). The V gene's germline CDR1 is LGHDT and CDR2 YNNKEL (reference sequence). The CDR3 consists of 14 residues. Trimming took 1 base from V and 6 from J, leaving 10 bases between them.

This clonotype was seen at least ten times. The chain couples TRBV4-1 to TRBJ1-1, with D tentatively TRBD1 (5 bases). V was trimmed by 3 bases and J by 0 bases, leaving 11 bases between them. This CDR3 spans 15 amino acids. From germline, CDR1 is MGHRA and CDR2 YSYEKL. CDR3 DNA: TGCGCCAGCAGCCACTACAGGATAATGAACACTGAAGCTTTCTTT. This sequence encodes CASSHYRIMNTEAFF.

The V call is TRBV12-3 or TRBV12-4, the J call TRBJ2-7; D unresolved. V was shortened by 6 bases and J by 0 bases, with 15 bases between the two germline ends. The CDR3 consists of 15 residues. This CDR3 reads CASSPTFWSSYEQYF. CDR3 sequence (DNA): TGTGCCAGCAGCCCCACCTTTTGGAGCTCCTACGAGCAGTACTTC.

Comments on this clonotype: A much larger clone sits a single nucleotide away, making a read error possible. The chain is built from TRBV20-1 and TRBJ2-5, with D unclear. The germline V gene has CDR1 DFQATT and CDR2 SNEGSKA (reference sequence). The CDR3 runs 12 residues. V was clipped by 4 bases and J by 4 bases, with 10 bases between them. The CDR3 sequence is CSATMAAETQYF. Here the CDR3 DNA reads TGCAGTGCTACGATGGCGGCAGAGACCCAGTACTTC.

There are many counts of this clonotype. The rearrangement joins TRBV7-2 to TRBJ1-4; maybe TRBD1 (6 bases). V was pared by 9 bases and J by 8 bases, with 13 bases between. The CDR3 contains 12 residues. The germline gives CDR1 SGHTA, CDR2 FQGNSA. The DNA of the CDR3 is TGTGCCAGTAACAGGGTCGGGGAAAAACTGTTTTTT. It codes for CASNRVGEKLFF.

This clonotype came up a few times. The J gene is TRBJ2-7, the V gene TRBV11-2, with TRBD2 as a possible D gene (6 bases). The CDR3 runs 12 residues. Germline V gene sequence: CDR1 SGHAT, CDR2 FQNNGV. The V gene lost 8 bases and the J gene lost 4 bases, with 12 bases spanning the gap. CDR3 in DNA: TGTGCCAGCGGGCGGGACCTTTACGAGCAGTACGTC. Residues: CASGRDLYEQYV.